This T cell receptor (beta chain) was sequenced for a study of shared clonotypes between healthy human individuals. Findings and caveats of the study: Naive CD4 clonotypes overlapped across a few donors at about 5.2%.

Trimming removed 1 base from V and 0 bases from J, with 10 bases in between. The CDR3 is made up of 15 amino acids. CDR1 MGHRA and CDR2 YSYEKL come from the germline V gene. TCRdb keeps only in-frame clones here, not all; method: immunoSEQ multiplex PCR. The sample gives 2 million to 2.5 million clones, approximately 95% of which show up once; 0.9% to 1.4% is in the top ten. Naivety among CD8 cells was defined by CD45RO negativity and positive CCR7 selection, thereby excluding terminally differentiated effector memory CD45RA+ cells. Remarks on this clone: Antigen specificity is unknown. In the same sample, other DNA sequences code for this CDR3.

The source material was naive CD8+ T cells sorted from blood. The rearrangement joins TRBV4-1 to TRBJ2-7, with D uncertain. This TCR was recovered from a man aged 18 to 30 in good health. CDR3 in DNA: TGCGCCAGCAGCCAAGTCGGGCAGAGCTCCTACGAGCAGTACTTC. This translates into CASSQVGQSSYEQYF.